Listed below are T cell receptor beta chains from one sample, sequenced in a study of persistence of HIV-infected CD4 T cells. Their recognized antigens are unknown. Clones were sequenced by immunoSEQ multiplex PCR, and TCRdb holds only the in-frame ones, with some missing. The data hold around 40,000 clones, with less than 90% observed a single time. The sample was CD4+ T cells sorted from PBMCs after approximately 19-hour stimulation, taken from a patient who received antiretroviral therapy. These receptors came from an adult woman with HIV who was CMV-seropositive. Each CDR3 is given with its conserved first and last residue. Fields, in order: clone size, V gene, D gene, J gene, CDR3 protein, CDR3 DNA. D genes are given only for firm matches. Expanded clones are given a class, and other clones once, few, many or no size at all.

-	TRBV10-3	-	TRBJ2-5	CAISEDTGKQETQYF	TGTGCCATCAGTGAGGATACAGGGAAGCAAGAGACCCAGTACTTC
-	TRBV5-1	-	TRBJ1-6	CASSLIAGFDNSPLHF	TGCGCCAGCAGCTTGATAGCGGGATTTGATAATTCACCCCTCCACTTT
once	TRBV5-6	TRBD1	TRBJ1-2	CASSLDSGTANYGYTF	TGTGCCAGCAGCTTGGACTCCGGGACAGCTAACTATGGCTACACCTTC
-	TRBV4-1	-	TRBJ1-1	CASSQKKPGHSLNTEAFF	TGCGCCAGCAGCCAGAAAAAGCCGGGACACTCATTGAACACTGAAGCTTTCTTT
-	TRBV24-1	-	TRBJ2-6	CATSDFSSGANVLTF	TGTGCCACCAGTGATTTTAGCTCTGGGGCCAACGTCCTGACTTTC
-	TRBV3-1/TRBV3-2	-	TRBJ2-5	CASSQEETQYF	TGTGCCAGCAGCCAAGAAGAGACCCAGTACTTC
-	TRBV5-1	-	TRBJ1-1	CASSYAGSANTEAFF	TGCGCCAGCAGCTATGCAGGGTCGGCGAACACTGAAGCTTTCTTT
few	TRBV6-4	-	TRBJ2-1	CASSEGPLTEQFF	TGTGCCAGCAGTGAAGGTCCGCTCACTGAGCAGTTCTTC
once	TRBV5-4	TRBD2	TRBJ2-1	CASSFQRGGYNEQFF	TGTGCCAGCAGCTTCCAGCGGGGGGGTTACAATGAGCAGTTCTTC
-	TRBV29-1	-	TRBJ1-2	CSVEGQGSGGYTF	TGCAGCGTTGAAGGGCAGGGCAGTGGAGGCTACACCTTC
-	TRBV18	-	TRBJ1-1	CASSPTGQTNTEAFF	TGTGCCAGCTCACCAACTGGACAGACTAACACTGAAGCTTTCTTT
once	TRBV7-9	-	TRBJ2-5	CASSLQTSAQYF	TGTGCCAGCAGCTTACAAACATCGGCCCAGTACTTC
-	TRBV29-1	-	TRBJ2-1	CSGAHNEQFF	TGCAGCGGGGCCCACAATGAGCAGTTCTTC
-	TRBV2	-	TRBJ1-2	CASSSRQFYGYTF	TGTGCCAGCAGTAGCAGACAGTTTTATGGCTACACCTTC
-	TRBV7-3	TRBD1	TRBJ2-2	CASSPTGMNTGELFF	TGTGCCAGCAGCCCGACAGGGATGAACACCGGGGAGCTGTTTTTT
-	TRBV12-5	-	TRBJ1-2	CASVMTAVDGYTF	TGTGCTAGTGTCATGACAGCCGTAGATGGCTACACCTTC
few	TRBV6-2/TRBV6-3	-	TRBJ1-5	CASSFTGRGFDQPQHF	TGTGCCAGCAGTTTTACTGGACGGGGTTTTGATCAGCCCCAGCATTTT
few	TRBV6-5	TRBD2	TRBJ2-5	CASNLAGNVETQYF	TGTGCCAGCAACCTAGCGGGCAACGTCGAGACCCAGTACTTC
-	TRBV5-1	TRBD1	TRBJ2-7	CASSSTAGTGAEQYF	TGCGCCAGCAGCTCAACCGCCGGGACAGGGGCTGAGCAGTACTTC
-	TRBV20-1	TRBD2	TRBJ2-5	CSASKPGLVSEGTQYF	TGCAGTGCTAGTAAACCGGGACTAGTCTCAGAGGGGACCCAGTACTTC
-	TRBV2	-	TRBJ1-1	CASSTRKGTEAFF	TGTGCCAGCAGTACCCGTAAAGGCACTGAAGCTTTCTTT
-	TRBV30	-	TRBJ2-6	CAEGPSGANVLTF	TGTGCCGAAGGACCATCTGGGGCCAACGTCCTGACTTTC
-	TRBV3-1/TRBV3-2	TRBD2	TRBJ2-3	CASSPSGGITDTQYF	TGTGCCAGCAGCCCAAGCGGGGGGATCACAGATACGCAGTATTTT
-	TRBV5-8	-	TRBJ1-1	CASSPWIRGEAFF	TGTGCCAGCAGCCCCTGGATCCGGGGTGAAGCTTTCTTT
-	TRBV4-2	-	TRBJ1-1	CASSQGGKNTEAFF	TGTGCCAGCAGCCAAGGGGGCAAGAACACTGAAGCTTTCTTT
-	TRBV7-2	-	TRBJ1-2	CASSRSSGGNYGYTF	TGTGCCAGCAGCCGTTCCTCTGGGGGGAACTATGGCTACACCTTC
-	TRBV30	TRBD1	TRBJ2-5	CAWGRGLETQYF	TGTGCCTGGGGTAGGGGGCTCGAGACCCAGTACTTC
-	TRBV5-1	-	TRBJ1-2	CASSLDTVNYGYTF	TGCGCCAGCAGCTTGGATACAGTTAACTATGGCTACACCTTC
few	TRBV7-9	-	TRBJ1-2	CASSLATLPGGYTF	TGTGCCAGCAGCTTAGCTACGCTACCAGGGGGCTACACCTTC
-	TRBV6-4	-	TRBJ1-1	CASSVVANTEAFF	TGTGCCAGCAGTGTCGTCGCGAACACTGAAGCTTTCTTT
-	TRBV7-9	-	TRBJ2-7	CASSLADPTEQYF	TGTGCCAGCAGCTTAGCGGACCCTACCGAGCAGTACTTC
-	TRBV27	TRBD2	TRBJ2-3	CASSRGLAGGLAFSDTQYF	TGTGCCAGCAGCCGTGGACTAGCGGGGGGCCTCGCCTTTTCAGATACGCAGTATTTT
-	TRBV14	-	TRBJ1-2	CASSRLEQGPNQGYTF	TGTGCCAGCAGCCGGCTCGAACAGGGACCTAACCAGGGCTACACCTTC
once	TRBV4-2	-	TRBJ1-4	CASSQGGRNNEKLFF	TGTGCCAGCAGCCAAGGGGGCAGGAATAATGAAAAACTGTTTTTT
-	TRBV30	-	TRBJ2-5	CAWSAGLPGETQYF	TGTGCCTGGAGCGCCGGACTCCCTGGGGAGACCCAGTACTTC
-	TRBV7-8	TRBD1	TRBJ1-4	CASSLSGQAFEKLFF	TGTGCCAGCAGCTTGTCGGGACAGGCGTTCGAAAAACTGTTTTTT
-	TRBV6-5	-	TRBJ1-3	CAGQSSGNTIYF	TGTGCAGGACAGAGCTCTGGAAACACCATATATTTT
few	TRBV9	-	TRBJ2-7	CASSVGGNTYEQYF	TGTGCCAGCAGCGTAGGAGGAAATACCTACGAGCAGTACTTC
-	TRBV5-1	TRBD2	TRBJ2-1	CASSFSGGEYEQFF	TGCGCCAGCAGCTTTAGCGGGGGGGAGTATGAGCAGTTCTTC
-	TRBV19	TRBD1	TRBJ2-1	CASSGDRAYNEQFF	TGTGCCAGTAGTGGGGACAGGGCCTACAATGAGCAGTTCTTC
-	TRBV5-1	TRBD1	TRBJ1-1	CASSSRGQSPTEAFF	TGCGCCAGCAGCAGCCGGGGACAGTCGCCCACTGAAGCTTTCTTT
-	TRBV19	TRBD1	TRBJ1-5	CASTDRVGQPQHF	TGTGCCAGTACCGACAGGGTAGGTCAGCCCCAGCATTTT
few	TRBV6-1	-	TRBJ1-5	CASSEVDSNQPQHF	TGTGCCAGCAGTGAGGTAGATAGCAATCAGCCCCAGCATTTT
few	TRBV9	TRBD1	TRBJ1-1	CASSPSMLNRGVTEAFF	TGTGCCAGCAGCCCGAGTATGTTGAACAGGGGAGTCACTGAAGCTTTCTTT
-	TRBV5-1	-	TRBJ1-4	CASSYTGREKLFF	TGCGCCAGCAGCTACACGGGAAGGGAAAAACTGTTTTTT